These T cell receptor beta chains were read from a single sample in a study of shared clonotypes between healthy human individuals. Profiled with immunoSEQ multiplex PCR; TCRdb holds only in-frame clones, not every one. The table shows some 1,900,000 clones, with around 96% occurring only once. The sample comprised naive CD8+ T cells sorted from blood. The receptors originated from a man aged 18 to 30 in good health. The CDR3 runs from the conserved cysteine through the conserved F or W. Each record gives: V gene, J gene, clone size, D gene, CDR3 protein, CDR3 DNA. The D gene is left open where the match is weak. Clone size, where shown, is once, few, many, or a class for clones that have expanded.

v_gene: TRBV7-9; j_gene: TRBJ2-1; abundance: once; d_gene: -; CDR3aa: CASSLVSPSGEQFF; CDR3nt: TGTGCCAGCAGCTTAGTTTCTCCAAGTGGTGAGCAGTTCTTC
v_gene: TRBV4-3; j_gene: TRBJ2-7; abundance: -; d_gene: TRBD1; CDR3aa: CASSQEGDRGDEQYF; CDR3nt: TGCGCCAGCAGCCAAGAGGGGGACAGGGGGGACGAGCAGTACTTC
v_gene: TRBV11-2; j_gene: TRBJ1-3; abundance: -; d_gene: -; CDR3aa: CASSLGGVTIYF; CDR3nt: TGTGCCAGCAGCTTAGGTGGAGTCACCATATATTTT
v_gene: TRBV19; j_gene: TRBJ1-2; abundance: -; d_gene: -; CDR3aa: CASSIRDLRYGYTF; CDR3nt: TGTGCCAGTAGTATCAGGGACCTCCGCTATGGCTACACCTTC
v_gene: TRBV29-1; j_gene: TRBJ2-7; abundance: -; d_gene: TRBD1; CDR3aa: CSVEESWTGTGRPQIHYEQYF; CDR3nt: TGCAGCGTTGAAGAGAGTTGGACCGGGACAGGGAGACCTCAAATCCACTACGAGCAGTACTTC
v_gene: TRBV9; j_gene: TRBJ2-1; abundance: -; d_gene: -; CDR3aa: CASSGDEQFF; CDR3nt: TGTGCCAGCAGCGGTGATGAGCAGTTCTTC
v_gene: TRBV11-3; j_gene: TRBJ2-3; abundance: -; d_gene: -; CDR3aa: CASSVGVSLETDTQYF; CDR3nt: TGTGCCAGCAGCGTAGGGGTATCACTGGAAACAGATACGCAGTATTTT
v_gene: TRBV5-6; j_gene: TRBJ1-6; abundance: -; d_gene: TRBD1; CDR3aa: CASSNRDRESNSPLHF; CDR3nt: TGTGCCAGCAGCAACCGGGACAGGGAGTCGAATTCACCCCTCCACTTT
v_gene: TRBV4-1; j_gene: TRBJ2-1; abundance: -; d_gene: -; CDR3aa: CASSQKGGGENEQFF; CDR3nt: TGCGCCAGCAGCCAAAAGGGGGGGGGCGAGAATGAGCAGTTCTTC
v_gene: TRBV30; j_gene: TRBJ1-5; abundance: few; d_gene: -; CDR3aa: CAWGREDFSNQPQHF; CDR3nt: TGTGCCTGGGGTAGAGAGGATTTTAGCAATCAGCCCCAGCATTTT
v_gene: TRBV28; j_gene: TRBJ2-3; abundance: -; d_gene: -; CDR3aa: CASSSRLTQQDTQYF; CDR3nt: TGTGCCAGCAGTTCCAGACTCACCCAACAGGATACGCAGTATTTT
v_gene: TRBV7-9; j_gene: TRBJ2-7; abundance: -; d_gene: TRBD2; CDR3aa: CASSEKREKQYF; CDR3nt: TGTGCCAGCAGCGAGAAGCGGGAGAAGCAGTACTTC
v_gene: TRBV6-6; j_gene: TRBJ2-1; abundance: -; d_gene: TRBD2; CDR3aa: CASSLAGGLDEQFF; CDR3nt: TGTGCCAGCAGTTTAGCGGGAGGTCTCGATGAGCAGTTCTTC
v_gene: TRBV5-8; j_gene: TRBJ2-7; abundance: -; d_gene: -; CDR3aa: CASRSRGGSYEQYF; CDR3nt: TGTGCCAGCAGATCCCGGGGAGGATCCTACGAGCAGTACTTC
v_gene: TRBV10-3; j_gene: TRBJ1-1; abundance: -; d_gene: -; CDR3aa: CAISTGLPNTEAFF; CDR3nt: TGTGCCATCAGTACAGGGCTTCCGAACACTGAAGCTTTCTTT
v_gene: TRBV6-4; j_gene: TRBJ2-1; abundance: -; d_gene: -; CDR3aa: CASSDFPSSYNEQFF; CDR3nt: TGTGCCAGCAGTGACTTTCCTAGCTCCTACAATGAGCAGTTCTTC
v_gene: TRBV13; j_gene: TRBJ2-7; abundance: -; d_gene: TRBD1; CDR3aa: CASSSPGTGDYEQYF; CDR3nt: TGTGCCAGCAGCTCGCCCGGGACAGGGGACTACGAGCAGTACTTC
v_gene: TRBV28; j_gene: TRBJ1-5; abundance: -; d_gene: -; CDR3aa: CASSFYEYSNQPQHF; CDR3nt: TGTGCCAGCAGTTTTTATGAGTATAGCAATCAGCCCCAGCATTTT
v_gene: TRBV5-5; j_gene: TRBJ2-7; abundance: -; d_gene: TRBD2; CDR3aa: CASSWEGYEQYF; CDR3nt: TGTGCCAGCAGCTGGGAGGGATACGAGCAGTACTTC
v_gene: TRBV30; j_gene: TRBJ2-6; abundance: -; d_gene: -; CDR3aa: CAWSGFIPHSDSGANVLTF; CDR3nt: TGTGCCTGGTCGGGCTTTATACCCCATTCCGACTCTGGGGCCAACGTCCTGACTTTC
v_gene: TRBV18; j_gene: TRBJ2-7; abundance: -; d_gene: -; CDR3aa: CASSPPEGFEQYF; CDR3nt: TGTGCCAGCTCACCACCGGAGGGATTCGAGCAGTACTTC
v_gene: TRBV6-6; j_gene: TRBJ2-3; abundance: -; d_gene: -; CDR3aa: CASSYSMSGTDTQYF; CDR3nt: TGTGCCAGCAGTTACTCGATGTCTGGCACAGATACGCAGTATTTT
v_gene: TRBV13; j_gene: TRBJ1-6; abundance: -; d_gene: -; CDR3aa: CASSSTGSRNNSPLHF; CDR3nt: TGTGCCAGCAGCTCAACAGGGTCCCGGAATAATTCACCCCTCCACTTT
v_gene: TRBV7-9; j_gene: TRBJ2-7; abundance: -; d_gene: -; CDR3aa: CASSHTHSYEQYF; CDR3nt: TGTGCCAGCAGCCACACTCACTCCTACGAGCAGTACTTC
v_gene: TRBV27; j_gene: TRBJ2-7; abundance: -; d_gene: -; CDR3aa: CASSFGQNEQYF; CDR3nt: TGTGCCAGCAGTTTTGGCCAAAACGAGCAGTACTTC
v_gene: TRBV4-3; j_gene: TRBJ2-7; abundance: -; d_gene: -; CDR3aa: CASSREPGPNSYEQYF; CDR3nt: TGCGCCAGCAGCCGGGAGCCGGGACCAAACTCCTACGAGCAGTACTTC
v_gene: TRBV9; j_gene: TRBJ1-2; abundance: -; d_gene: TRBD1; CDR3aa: CASSVETGSNYGYTF; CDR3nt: TGTGCCAGCAGCGTAGAGACAGGGTCTAACTATGGCTACACCTTC
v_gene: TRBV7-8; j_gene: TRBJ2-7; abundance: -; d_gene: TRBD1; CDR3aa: CASSPGGYEQYF; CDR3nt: TGTGCCAGCAGCCCAGGGGGTTACGAGCAGTACTTC
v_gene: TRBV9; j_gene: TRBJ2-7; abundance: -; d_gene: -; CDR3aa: CASSVGGTGPYEQYF; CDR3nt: TGTGCCAGCAGCGTAGGTGGGACGGGACCCTACGAGCAGTACTTC
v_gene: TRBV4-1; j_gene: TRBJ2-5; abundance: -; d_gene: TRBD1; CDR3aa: CASSQADRGPETQYF; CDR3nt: TGCGCCAGCAGCCAGGCCGACAGGGGGCCGGAGACCCAGTACTTC
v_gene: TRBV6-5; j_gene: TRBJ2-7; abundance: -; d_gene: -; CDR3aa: CASSYAGVSYEQYF; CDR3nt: TGTGCCAGCAGTTACGCTGGGGTCTCCTACGAGCAGTACTTC
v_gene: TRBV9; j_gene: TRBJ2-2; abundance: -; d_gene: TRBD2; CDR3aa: CASSGVGLAVNTGELFF; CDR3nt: TGTGCCAGCAGCGGAGTTGGGCTAGCGGTTAACACCGGGGAGCTGTTTTTT
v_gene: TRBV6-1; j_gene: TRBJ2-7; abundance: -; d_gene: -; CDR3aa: CASSSTHSEQYF; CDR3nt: TGTGCCAGCAGCTCCACACATTCCGAGCAGTACTTC
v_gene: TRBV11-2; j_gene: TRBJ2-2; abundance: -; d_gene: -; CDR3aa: CASSLVGASGELFF; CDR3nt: TGTGCCAGCAGCTTAGTGGGGGCCTCCGGGGAGCTGTTTTTT
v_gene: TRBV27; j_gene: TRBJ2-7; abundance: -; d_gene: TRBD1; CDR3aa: CASSPHGTAYEQYF; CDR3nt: TGTGCCAGCAGTCCGCACGGGACAGCCTACGAGCAGTACTTC
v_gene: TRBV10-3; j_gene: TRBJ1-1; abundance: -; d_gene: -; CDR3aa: CAISAGTKEAFF; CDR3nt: TGTGCCATCAGTGCCGGGACTAAAGAAGCTTTCTTT
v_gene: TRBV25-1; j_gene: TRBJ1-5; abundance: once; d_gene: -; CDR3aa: CAIKDSNHQPQHF; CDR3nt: TGTGCCATCAAGGACAGTAACCATCAGCCCCAGCATTTT
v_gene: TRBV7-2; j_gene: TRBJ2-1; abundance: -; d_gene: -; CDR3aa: CASTYSGDEQFF; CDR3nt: TGTGCCAGCACCTACAGCGGCGATGAGCAGTTCTTC
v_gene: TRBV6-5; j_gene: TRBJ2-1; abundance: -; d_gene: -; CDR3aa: CASSYSVGETYNEQFF; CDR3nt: TGTGCCAGCAGTTACTCGGTCGGGGAAACCTACAATGAGCAGTTCTTC
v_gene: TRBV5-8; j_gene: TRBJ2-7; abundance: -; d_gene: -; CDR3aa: CASSLAPHEQYF; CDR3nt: TGTGCCAGCAGCTTGGCACCGCACGAGCAGTACTTC
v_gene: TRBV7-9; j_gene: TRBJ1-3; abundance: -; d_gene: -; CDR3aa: CASSSPPLGVSGNTIYF; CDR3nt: TGTGCCAGCAGCTCCCCCCCATTGGGGGTCTCTGGAAACACCATATATTTT
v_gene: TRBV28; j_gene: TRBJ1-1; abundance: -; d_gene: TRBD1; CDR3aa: CASTPTGSTEAFF; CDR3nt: TGTGCCAGCACTCCGACAGGGAGCACTGAAGCTTTCTTT
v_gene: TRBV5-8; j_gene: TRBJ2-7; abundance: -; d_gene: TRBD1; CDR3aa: CASAPSDRVFSYEQYF; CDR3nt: TGTGCCAGCGCCCCTTCGGACAGGGTATTCTCCTACGAGCAGTACTTC
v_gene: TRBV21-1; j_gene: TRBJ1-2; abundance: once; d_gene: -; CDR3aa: CARTAGTGGDDYGYTF; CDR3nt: TGTGCCAGGACGGCCGGGACAGGGGGTGATGACTATGGCTACACCTTC
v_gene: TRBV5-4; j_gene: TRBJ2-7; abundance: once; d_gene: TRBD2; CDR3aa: CASSLRLAGEVTYEQYF; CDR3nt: TGTGCCAGCAGCTTAAGACTAGCGGGAGAGGTCACCTACGAGCAGTACTTC
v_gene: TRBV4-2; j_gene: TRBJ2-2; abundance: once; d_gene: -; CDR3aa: CASSRLPGGGTTGELFF; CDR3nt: TGTGCCAGCAGCCGCCTACCAGGGGGGGGGACCACCGGGGAGCTGTTTTTT
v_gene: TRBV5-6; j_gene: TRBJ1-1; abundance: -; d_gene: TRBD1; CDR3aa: CASSFGTELNTEAFF; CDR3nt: TGTGCCAGCAGCTTCGGGACAGAGCTGAACACTGAAGCTTTCTTT
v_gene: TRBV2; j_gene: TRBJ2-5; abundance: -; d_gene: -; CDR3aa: CASLGEGMGRETQYF; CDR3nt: TGTGCCAGCTTGGGTGAGGGGATGGGTCGGGAGACCCAGTACTTC
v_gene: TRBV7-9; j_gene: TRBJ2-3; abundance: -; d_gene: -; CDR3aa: CASTQGEGRTDTQYF; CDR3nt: TGTGCCAGCACCCAGGGGGAGGGCCGAACAGATACGCAGTATTTT
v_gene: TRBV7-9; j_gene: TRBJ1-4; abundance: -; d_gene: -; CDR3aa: CASSLSGTNEKLFF; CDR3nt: TGTGCCAGCAGCTTATCAGGGACTAATGAAAAACTGTTTTTT
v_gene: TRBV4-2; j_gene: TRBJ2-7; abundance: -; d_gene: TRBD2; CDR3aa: CASSQGTSGSTYEQYF; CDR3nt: TGTGCCAGCAGCCAAGGGACTAGCGGGAGTACGTACGAGCAGTACTTC
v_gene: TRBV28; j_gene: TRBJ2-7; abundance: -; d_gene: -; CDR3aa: CASSPLGVSFLYEQYF; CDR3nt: TGTGCCAGCAGTCCCTTGGGGGTTTCCTTTCTCTACGAGCAGTACTTC
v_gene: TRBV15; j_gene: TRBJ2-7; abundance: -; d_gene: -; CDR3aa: CATSRGRGLPEQYF; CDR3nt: TGTGCCACCAGCAGAGGCAGGGGATTGCCCGAGCAGTACTTC
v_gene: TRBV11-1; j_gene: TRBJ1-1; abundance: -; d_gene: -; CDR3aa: CASSPGVTEAFF; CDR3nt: TGTGCCAGCAGCCCAGGGGTTACTGAAGCTTTCTTT
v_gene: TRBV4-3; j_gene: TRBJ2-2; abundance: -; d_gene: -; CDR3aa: CASSQVGFRESGELFF; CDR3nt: TGCGCCAGCAGCCAAGTTGGTTTTAGGGAGTCCGGGGAGCTGTTTTTT